Sequencing of this T cell receptor (beta chain) was carried out in a study of blood T cell repertoires in COVID-19. Only a few counts were recorded for this clone. This table comes from immunoSEQ multiplex PCR, and its TCRdb copy is limited to in-frame clones, with some not included. The sample includes roughly 67,000 clones, approximately 81% of them seen just once. The CDR3 spans 14 residues. The germline CDR1 and CDR2 sequences are KGHSH and LQKENI. The V gene end was trimmed by 3 bases and the J gene end by 10 bases; junction bases not matched to a gene: 4. This clonotype was obtained from a man aged 50 to 59 with active COVID-19. The chain combines TRBV18 with TRBJ1-6; 9 bases agree with TRBD1. The sequenced material came from peripheral blood. The CDR3 here is CASSPEGQGSPLHF. As DNA, the CDR3 is TGTGCCAGCTCACCGGAGGGACAGGGATCACCCCTCCACTTT.